The 13 T cell receptor beta chains below all came from one sample that was sequenced in a study of monozygotic twins with inflammatory bowel disease. TCRdb reprocessed the 5' RACE reads; each CDR3 protein has one entry and no DNA is given. The sample table includes approximately 200,000 distinct CDR3 sequences. The sequencing sample was made of blood. These receptors originate from a human donor with ulcerative colitis or Crohn's disease, or a healthy co-twin of an affected twin (not recorded which).

The CDR3 sequence is CASSLDGGSYNEQFF. The rearrangement joins TRBV5-1 to TRBJ2-1; checking the TCRdb D call of TRBD1 is not possible without DNA. This CDR3 is built from 15 residues. The germline V gene encodes CDR1 SGHRS and CDR2 YFSETQ. Combining the CDR3 with reference TRBV5-1 and TRBJ2-1 gives the whole variable domain KAGVTQTPRYLIKTRGQQVTLSCSPISGHRSVSWYQQTPGQGLQFLFEYFSETQRNKGNFPGRFSGRQFSNSRSEMNVSTLELGDSALYLCASSLDGGSYNEQFFGPGTRLTVL.

The chain recombines TRBV30 with TRBJ1-2. The CDR3 is 15 residues long. Germline V gene data show CDR1 as GTSNPN and CDR2 as SVGIG (reference sequence). CDR3 sequence reads: CAWSVSVRSIYGYTF.

The chain combines TRBV12-3 or TRBV12-4 with TRBJ2-2; absent DNA, TCRdb's TRBD2 call cannot be checked. The CDR3 loop spans 16 amino acids. CDR3: CASSLFSLQITGELFF.

The chain joins TRBV6-6 to TRBJ1-1. The CDR3 runs to 13 residues. Germline CDR1 MNHNY, CDR2 SVGAGI (reference sequence). CDR3 protein: CASSYSEDNIAFF.

V and J are TRBV20-1 and TRBJ1-1; the TCRdb D gene call, TRBD1, has no DNA to confirm it. Germline CDR1 DFQATT, CDR2 SNEGSKA (reference sequence). The length of the CDR3 is 13 residues. This CDR3 is CSARYRMNTEAFF.

The chain carries TRBV6-6 and TRBJ2-5. CDR3 size: 14 residues. Germline lookup yields CDR1 MNHNY and CDR2 SVGAGI (reference sequence). CDR3 sequence reads: CASSISGVQETQYF.

The chain has TRBV7-2 and TRBJ2-5; TCRdb's D call of TRBD1 is untestable without DNA. The germline V gene encodes CDR1 SGHTA and CDR2 FQGNSA. There are 14 residues in the CDR3. CDR3 in amino acids: CASSFLGGQETQYF.

J is TRBJ2-7 and V is TRBV5-1. The germline V gene has CDR1 SGHRS and CDR2 YFSETQ. CDR3 size: 15 residues. The CDR3 sequence: CASSLDRSSSYEQYF. Variable domain in full (rest from reference TRBV5-1 and TRBJ2-7): KAGVTQTPRYLIKTRGQQVTLSCSPISGHRSVSWYQQTPGQGLQFLFEYFSETQRNKGNFPGRFSGRQFSNSRSEMNVSTLELGDSALYLCASSLDRSSSYEQYFGPGTRLTVT.

The chain joins TRBV20-1 to TRBJ2-1; TCRdb's D gene call, TRBD2, goes unchecked for lack of DNA. This CDR3 is 16 amino acids long. From germline, CDR1 is DFQATT and CDR2 SNEGSKA (reference sequence). This CDR3 is CSALIGGEFIDNEQFF.

The chain carries TRBV6-2 or TRBV6-3 and TRBJ2-3; TCRdb gives TRBD2 as the D gene, but with no DNA this cannot be confirmed. This CDR3 contains 13 residues. From germline, CDR1 is MNHEY and CDR2 SVGEGT. CDR3 protein: CAGGLRRTDTQYF.

The genes are TRBV12-3 or TRBV12-4 and TRBJ2-2; TCRdb returns TRBD1, unconfirmable since there is no DNA. This CDR3 has 16 residues. CDR3 loop: CASIPGQLLNTGELFF.

The chain is built from TRBV6-2 or TRBV6-3 and TRBJ1-6; TCRdb's D call of TRBD1 is untestable without DNA. The CDR3 is 13 residues long. Germline CDR1 and CDR2: MNHEY and SVGEGT. CDR3 in amino acids: CASSGQGNSPLHF.

The CDR3 is CSVGDLSPRKEQFF. This chain links TRBV29-1 with TRBJ2-1. The CDR3 length is 14 residues. Germline lookup yields CDR1 SQVTM and CDR2 ANQGSEA.